The present T cell receptor beta chain was sequenced within a study of cytomegalovirus exposure and HLA in healthy donors. Germline CDR1 and CDR2: SGDLS and YYNGEE. This CDR3 contains 12 residues. The V end was cut by 0 bases, the J end by 7 bases, with 7 bases between. Primers for the PCR totalled 60 Vbeta and 13 Jbeta. Only in-frame clones appear in the TCRdb table, and some are missing; sequencing was by immunoSEQ multiplex PCR. Among 140,000 to 150,000 clones listed, approximately 80% were seen once. The TCR sequence derives from a woman in her sixties in good health and CMV-seropositive. Material: PBMCs. This chain uses TRBV9 with TRBJ1-1, with D perhaps matching TRBD1 (5 bases). The CDR3 region is CASSVVGGEAFF. The CDR3 bases are TGTGCCAGCAGCGTAGTCGGGGGTGAAGCTTTCTTT. Complete variable domain (other parts from reference TRBV9 and TRBJ1-1): DSGVTQTPKHLITATGQRVTLRCSPRSGDLSVYWYQQSLDQGLQFLIQYYNGEERAKGNILERFSAQQFPDLHSELNLSSLELGDSALYFCASSVVGGEAFFGQGTRLTVV.